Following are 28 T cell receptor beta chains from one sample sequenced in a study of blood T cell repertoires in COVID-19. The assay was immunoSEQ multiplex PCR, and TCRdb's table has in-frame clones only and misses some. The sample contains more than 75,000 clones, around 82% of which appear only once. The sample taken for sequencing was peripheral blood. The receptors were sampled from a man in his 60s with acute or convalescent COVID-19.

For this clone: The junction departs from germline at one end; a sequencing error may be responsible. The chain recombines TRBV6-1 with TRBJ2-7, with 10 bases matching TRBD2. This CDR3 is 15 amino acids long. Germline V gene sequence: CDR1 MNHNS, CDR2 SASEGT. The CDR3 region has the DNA TGTGCCAGCAGGGAAGGACTAGCGGTACCCTACGAGCAGTACTTC. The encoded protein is CASREGLAVPYEQYF.

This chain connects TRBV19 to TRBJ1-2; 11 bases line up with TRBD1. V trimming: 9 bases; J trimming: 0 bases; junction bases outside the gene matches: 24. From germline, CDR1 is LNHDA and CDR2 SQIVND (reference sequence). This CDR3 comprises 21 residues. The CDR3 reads CASTPLGTGGLGRGANYGYTF. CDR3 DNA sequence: TGTGCCAGCACCCCCCTGGGGACAGGGGGTCTTGGGCGAGGAGCTAACTATGGCTACACCTTC.

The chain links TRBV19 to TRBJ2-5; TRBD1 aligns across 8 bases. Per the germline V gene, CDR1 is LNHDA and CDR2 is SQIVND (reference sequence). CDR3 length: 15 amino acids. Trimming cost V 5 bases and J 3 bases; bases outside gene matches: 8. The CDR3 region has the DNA TGTGCCAGTAGTCAACGGACAGGGATGGAAGAGACCCAGTACTTC. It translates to CASSQRTGMEETQYF.

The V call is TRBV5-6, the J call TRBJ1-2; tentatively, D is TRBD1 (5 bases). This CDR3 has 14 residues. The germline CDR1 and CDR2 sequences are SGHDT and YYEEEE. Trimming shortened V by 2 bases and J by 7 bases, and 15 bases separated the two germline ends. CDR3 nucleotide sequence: TGTGCCAGCAGCTTATGGTCAGCGGGGCTTGGCTACACCTTC. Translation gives CASSLWSAGLGYTF.

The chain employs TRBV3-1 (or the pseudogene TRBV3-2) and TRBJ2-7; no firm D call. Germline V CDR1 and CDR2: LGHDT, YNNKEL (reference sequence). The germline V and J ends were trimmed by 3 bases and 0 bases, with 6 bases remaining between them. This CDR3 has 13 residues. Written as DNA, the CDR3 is TGTGCCAGCAGCCAGAGGCACTCCTACGAGCAGTACTTC. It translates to CASSQRHSYEQYF.

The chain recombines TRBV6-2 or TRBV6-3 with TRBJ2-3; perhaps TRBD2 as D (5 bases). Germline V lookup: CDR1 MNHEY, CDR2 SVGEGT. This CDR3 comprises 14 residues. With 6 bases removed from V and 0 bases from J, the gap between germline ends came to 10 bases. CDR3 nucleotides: TGTGCCAGCAGCCAACGGACTAGCACAGATACGCAGTATTTT. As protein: CASSQRTSTDTQYF.

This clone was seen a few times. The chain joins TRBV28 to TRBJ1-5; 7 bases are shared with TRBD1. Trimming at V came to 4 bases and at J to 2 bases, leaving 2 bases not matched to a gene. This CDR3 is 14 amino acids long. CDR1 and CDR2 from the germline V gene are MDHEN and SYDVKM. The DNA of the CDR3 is TGTGCCAGCAGTTCCGGACAGGGCAATCAGCCCCAGCATTTT. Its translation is CASSSGQGNQPQHF. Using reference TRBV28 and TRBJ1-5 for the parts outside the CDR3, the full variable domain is DVKVTQSSRYLVKRTGEKVFLECVQDMDHENMFWYRQDPGLGLRLIYFSYDVKMKEKGDIPEGYSVSREKKERFSLILESASTNQTSMYLCASSSGQGNQPQHFGDGTRLSIL.

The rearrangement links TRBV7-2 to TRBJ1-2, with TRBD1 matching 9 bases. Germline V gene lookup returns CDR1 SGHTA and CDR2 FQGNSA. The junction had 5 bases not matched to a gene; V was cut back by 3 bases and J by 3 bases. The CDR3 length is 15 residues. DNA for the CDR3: TGTGCCAGCAGCTTTCCCGGGACAGGGTACTATGGCTACACCTTC. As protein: CASSFPGTGYYGYTF.

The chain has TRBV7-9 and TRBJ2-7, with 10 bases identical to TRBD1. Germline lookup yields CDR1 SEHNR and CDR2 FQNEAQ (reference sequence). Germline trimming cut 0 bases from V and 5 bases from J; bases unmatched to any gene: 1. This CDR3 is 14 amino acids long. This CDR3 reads CASSLAGTGDEQYF. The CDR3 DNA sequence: TGTGCCAGCAGCTTAGCAGGGACAGGGGACGAGCAGTACTTC.

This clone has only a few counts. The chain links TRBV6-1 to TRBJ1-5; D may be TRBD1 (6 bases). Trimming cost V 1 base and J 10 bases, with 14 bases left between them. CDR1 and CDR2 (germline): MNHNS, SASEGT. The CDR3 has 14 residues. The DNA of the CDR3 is TGTGCCAGCAGTGAAGGTGGGGGCCCCCGACCCCAGCATTTT. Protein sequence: CASSEGGGPRPQHF.

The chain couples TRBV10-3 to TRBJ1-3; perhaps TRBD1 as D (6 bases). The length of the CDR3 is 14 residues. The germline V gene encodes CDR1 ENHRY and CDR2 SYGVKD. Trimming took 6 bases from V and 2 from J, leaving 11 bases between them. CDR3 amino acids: CAIRQQGTGNTIYF. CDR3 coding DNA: TGTGCCATCAGACAACAGGGAACTGGAAACACCATATATTTT.

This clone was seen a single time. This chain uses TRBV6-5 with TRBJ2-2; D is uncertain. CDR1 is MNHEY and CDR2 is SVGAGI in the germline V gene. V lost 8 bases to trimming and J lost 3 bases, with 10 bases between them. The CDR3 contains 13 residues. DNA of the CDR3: TGTGCCAGCGGAGCCTTCTACACCGGGGAGCTGTTTTTT. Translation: CASGAFYTGELFF.

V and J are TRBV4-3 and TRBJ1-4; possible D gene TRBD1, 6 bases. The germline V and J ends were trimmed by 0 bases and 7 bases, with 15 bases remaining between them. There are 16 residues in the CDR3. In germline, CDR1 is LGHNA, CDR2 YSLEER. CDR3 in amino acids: CASSQDPGQNVEKLFF. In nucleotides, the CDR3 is TGCGCCAGCAGCCAAGATCCAGGACAGAATGTTGAAAAACTGTTTTTT.

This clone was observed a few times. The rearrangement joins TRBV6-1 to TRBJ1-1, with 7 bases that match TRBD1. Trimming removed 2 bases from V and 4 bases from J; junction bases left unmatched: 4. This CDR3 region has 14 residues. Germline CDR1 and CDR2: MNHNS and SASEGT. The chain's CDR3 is CASSELTGVTEAFF. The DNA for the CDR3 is TGTGCCAGCAGTGAACTCACAGGGGTCACTGAAGCTTTCTTT.

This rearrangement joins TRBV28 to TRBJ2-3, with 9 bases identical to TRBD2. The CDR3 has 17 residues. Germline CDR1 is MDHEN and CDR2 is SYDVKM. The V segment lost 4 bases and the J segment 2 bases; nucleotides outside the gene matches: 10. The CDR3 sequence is CASSSPYRLADTDTQYF. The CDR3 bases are TGTGCCAGCAGTTCCCCCTATCGACTAGCGGACACAGATACGCAGTATTTT.

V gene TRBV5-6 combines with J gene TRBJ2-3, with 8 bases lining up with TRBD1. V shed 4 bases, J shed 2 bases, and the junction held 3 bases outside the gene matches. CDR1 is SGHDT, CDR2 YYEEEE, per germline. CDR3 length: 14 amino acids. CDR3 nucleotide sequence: TGTGCCAGCAGCCCGACAGGGGTCACAGATACGCAGTATTTT. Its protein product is CASSPTGVTDTQYF.

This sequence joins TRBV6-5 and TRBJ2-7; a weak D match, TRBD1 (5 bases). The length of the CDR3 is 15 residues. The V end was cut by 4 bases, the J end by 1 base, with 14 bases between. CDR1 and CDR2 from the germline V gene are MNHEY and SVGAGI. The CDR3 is CASSFQGLASYEQYF. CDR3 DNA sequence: TGTGCCAGCAGTTTCCAGGGCCTCGCATCCTACGAGCAGTACTTC.

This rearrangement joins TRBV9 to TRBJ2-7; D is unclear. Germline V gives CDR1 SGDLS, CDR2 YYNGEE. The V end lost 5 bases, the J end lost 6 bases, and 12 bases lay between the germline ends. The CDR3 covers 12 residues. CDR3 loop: CASRPPISEQYF. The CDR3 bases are TGTGCCAGCAGGCCCCCCATCAGCGAGCAGTACTTC.

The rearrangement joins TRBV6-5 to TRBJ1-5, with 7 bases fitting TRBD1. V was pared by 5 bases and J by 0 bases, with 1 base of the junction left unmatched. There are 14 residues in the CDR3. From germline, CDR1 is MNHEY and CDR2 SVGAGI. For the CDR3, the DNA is TGTGCCAGCAGTCGGGACAGTAGCAATCAGCCCCAGCATTTT. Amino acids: CASSRDSSNQPQHF.

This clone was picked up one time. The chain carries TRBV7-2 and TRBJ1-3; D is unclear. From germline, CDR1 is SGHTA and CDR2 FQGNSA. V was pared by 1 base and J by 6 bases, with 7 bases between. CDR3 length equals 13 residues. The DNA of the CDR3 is TGTGCCAGCAGCTTAGGGCAGGAAAACACCATATATTTT. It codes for CASSLGQENTIYF.

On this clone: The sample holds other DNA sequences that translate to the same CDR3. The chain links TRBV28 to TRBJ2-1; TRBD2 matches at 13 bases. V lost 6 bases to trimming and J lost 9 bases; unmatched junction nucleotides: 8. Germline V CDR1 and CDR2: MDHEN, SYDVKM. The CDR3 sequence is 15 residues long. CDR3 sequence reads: CASSLRTSGRGEQFF. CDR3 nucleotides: TGTGCCAGCAGCCTCCGGACTAGCGGGAGAGGTGAGCAGTTCTTC. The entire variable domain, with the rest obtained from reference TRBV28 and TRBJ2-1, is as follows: DVKVTQSSRYLVKRTGEKVFLECVQDMDHENMFWYRQDPGLGLRLIYFSYDVKMKEKGDIPEGYSVSREKKERFSLILESASTNQTSMYLCASSLRTSGRGEQFFGPGTRLTVL.

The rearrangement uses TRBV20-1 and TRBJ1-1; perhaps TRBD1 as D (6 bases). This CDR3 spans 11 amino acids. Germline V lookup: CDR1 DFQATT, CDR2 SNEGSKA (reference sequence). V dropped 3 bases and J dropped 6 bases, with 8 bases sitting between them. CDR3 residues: CSASYRAEAFF. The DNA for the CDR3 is TGCAGTGCTAGCTACAGGGCTGAAGCTTTCTTT.

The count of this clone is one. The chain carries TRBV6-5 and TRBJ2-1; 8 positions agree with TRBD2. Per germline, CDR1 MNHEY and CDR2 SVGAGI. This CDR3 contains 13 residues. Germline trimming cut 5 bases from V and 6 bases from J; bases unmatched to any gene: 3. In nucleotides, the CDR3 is TGTGCCAGCAGTCGAAGCGGGGGCAATGAGCAGTTCTTC. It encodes CASSRSGGNEQFF.

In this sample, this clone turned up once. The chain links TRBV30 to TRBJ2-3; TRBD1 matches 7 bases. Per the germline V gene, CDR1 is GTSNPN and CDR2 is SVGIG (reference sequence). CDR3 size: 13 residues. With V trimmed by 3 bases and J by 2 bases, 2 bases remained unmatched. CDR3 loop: CAWRGTATDTQYF. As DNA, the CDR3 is TGTGCCTGGAGGGGGACAGCCACAGATACGCAGTATTTT.

The CDR3 DNA sequence: TGTGCCAGCAGCCAAGAGGCGAGGACTACACACAATGAGCAGTTCTTC. This sequence encodes CASSQEARTTHNEQFF. The chain couples TRBV4-2 to TRBJ2-1; weak D call: TRBD2 (6 bases). V was shortened by 0 bases and J by 5 bases, with 14 bases between the two germline ends. There are 16 residues in the CDR3. The germline CDR1 and CDR2 sequences are LGHNA and YNFKEQ.

Here the CDR3 reads CASSSWGRVIETQYF. In DNA form, the CDR3 reads TGTGCCAGCAGCTCTTGGGGCAGGGTTATCGAGACCCAGTACTTC. The V call is TRBV5-6, the J call TRBJ2-5; maybe TRBD1 (5 bases). With 3 bases removed from V and 5 bases from J, the gap between germline ends came to 17 bases. This CDR3 has 15 residues. Germline assignment: CDR1 SGHDT and CDR2 YYEEEE.

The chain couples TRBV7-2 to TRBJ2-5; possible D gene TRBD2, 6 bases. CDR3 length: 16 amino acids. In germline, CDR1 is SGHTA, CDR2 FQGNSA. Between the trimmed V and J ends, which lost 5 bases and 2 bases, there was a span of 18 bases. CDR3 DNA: TGTGCCAGCAGCCCCCCCGCGTGGGACTTACAAGAGACCCAGTACTTC. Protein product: CASSPPAWDLQETQYF.

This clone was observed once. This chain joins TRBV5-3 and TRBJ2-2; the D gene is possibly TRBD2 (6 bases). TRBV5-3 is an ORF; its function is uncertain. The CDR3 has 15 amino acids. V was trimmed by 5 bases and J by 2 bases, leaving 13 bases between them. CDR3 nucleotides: TGTGCCAGAAGTCGAGGACTAAATAACACCGGGGAGCTGTTTTTT. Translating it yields CARSRGLNNTGELFF.